This T cell receptor beta chain was documented in a study of spatial heterogeneity in lung cancer. TCRdb called the 5' RACE reads again in MiXCR, with one record for every CDR3 protein. The top ten hold around two fifths of the sample, which has 40,000 to 45,000 distinct CDR3 sequences, approximately 7% seen once. This clonotype was seen ten or more times. The target antigen is unknown. The CDR3 totals 14 residues. V shed 5 bases and J 2 bases; nucleotides not matched to a gene: 5. CDR1 is SEHNR, CDR2 FQNEAQ, per germline (reference sequence). The time point: sample taken at primary tumor resection. Material for sequencing was whole RNA from tumor, nontumor lung or frozen PBMC, left unsorted. Study-level findings and limits: More often at tumor resection than at routine follow-up, ubiquitous expanded tumor TCRs were detected in the blood.

The specimen was PBMCs, collected at surgery. V and J are TRBV7-9 and TRBJ1-2; 7 positions match TRBD1. The receptor's source is a female donor with early-stage non-small cell lung cancer. The CDR3 loop reads CASSLEGQNYGYTF. For the CDR3, the DNA is TGTGCCAGCAGCCTCGAGGGACAGAACTATGGCTACACCTTC.